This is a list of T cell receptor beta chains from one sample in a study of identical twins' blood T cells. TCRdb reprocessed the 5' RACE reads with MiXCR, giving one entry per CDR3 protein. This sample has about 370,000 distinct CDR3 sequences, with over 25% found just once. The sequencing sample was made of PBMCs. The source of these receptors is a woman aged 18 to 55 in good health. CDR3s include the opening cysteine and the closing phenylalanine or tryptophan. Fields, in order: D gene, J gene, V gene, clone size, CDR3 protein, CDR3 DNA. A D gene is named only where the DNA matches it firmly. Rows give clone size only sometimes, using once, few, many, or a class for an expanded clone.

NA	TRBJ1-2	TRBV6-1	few	CASTEIGEVYGYTF	TGTGCCAGCACCGAGATAGGGGAGGTCTATGGCTACACCTTC
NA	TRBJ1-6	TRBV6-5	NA	CASSYSMVSGRGTNSPLHF	TGTGCCAGCAGTTACTCGATGGTTAGCGGTCGGGGGACTAATTCACCCCTCCACTTT
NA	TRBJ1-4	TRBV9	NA	CASSGINEKLFF	TGTGCCAGCAGCGGGATAAACGAAAAACTGTTTTTT
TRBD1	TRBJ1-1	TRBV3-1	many	CASSQVTGGEAFF	TGTGCCAGCAGCCAAGTTACAGGGGGGGAAGCTTTCTTT
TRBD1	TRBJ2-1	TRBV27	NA	CASSDRAQSYNEQFF	TGTGCCAGCAGTGACAGGGCCCAATCCTACAATGAGCAGTTCTTC
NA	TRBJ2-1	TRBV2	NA	CASSPSGWNYNEQFF	TGTGCCAGCAGCCCGAGCGGGTGGAACTACAATGAGCAGTTCTTC
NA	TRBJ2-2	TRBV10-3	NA	CAISVGAGELFF	TGTGCCATCAGTGTAGGGGCCGGGGAGCTGTTTTTT
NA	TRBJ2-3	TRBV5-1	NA	CASSLEGYGTDTQYF	TGCGCCAGCAGCTTGGAAGGGTATGGGACAGATACGCAGTATTTT
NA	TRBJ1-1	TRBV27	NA	CASSPGLTLEAFF	TGTGCCAGCAGTCCGGGTTTGACACTGGAAGCTTTCTTT
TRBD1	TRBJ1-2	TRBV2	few	CASSVGDRGYGYTF	TGTGCCAGCAGTGTCGGGGACAGAGGTTATGGCTACACCTTC
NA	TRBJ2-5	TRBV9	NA	CASSVTGSVETQYF	TGTGCCAGCAGCGTAACGGGGTCTGTGGAGACCCAGTACTTC
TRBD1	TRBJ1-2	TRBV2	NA	CARQGTNYGYTF	TGTGCCAGACAGGGGACTAACTATGGCTACACCTTC
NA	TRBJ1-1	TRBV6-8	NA	CASSPSEEALNTEAFF	TGTGCCAGCAGTCCATCCGAGGAAGCGCTGAACACTGAAGCTTTCTTT
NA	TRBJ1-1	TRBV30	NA	CAWTIQGNTEAFF	TGTGCCTGGACCATCCAGGGGAACACTGAAGCTTTCTTT
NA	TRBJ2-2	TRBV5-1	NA	CASSLGGPQTGELFF	TGCGCCAGCAGCTTGGGGGGACCCCAGACCGGGGAGCTGTTTTTT
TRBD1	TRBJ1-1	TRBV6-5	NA	CASSYSGQGAQTTEAFF	TGTGCCAGCAGTTACTCGGGACAGGGGGCCCAGACCACTGAAGCTTTCTTT
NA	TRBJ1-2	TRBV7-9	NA	CASTDQDTGGYTF	TGTGCCAGCACCGACCAGGACACGGGGGGCTACACCTTC
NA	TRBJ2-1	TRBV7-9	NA	CASSLGEITQFF	TGTGCCAGCAGCTTAGGTGAAATCACGCAGTTCTTC
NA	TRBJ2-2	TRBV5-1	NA	CASSLASGFTGELFF	TGCGCCAGCAGCTTGGCCTCGGGTTTTACCGGGGAGCTGTTTTTT
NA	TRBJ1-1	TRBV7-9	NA	CASSLGVTNTEAFF	TGTGCCAGCAGCTTAGGAGTCACTAACACTGAAGCTTTCTTT
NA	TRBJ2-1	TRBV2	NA	CASLPTTYNEQFF	TGTGCCAGCCTACCTACTACCTACAATGAGCAGTTCTTC
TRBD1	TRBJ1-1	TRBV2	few	CASRLDRGGGTEAFF	TGTGCCAGCAGGCTAGACAGGGGCGGCGGAACTGAAGCTTTCTTT
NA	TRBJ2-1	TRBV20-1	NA	CSALPGSNEQFF	TGCAGTGCTCTCCCGGGTTCTAATGAGCAGTTCTTC
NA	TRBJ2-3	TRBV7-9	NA	CASSSRVTLGQAQYF	TGTGCCAGCAGCTCAAGGGTTACTCTGGGGCAGGCGCAGTATTTT
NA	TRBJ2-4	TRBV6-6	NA	CASSPLGTSAKNIQYF	TGTGCCAGCAGTCCCCTAGGAACCTCGGCCAAAAACATTCAGTACTTC
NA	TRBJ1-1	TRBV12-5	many	CASGMRRTEAFF	TGTGCTAGTGGTATGAGGCGCACTGAAGCTTTCTTT
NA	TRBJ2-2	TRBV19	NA	CASSLGQSGELFF	TGTGCCAGTAGTCTCGGACAGTCCGGGGAGCTGTTTTTT
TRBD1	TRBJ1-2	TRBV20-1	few	CSGIKPGGGYTF	TGCAGTGGTATAAAACCAGGGGGTGGCTACACCTTC
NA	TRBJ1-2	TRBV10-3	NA	CVISEAGGGQHYGYTF	TGTGTCATCAGTGAGGCTGGCGGGGGGCAGCACTATGGCTACACCTTC
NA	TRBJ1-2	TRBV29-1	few	CSVEEGRGYTF	TGCAGCGTTGAAGAAGGGAGGGGGTACACCTTC
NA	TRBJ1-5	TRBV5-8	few	CASSLATVIPAQHF	TGTGCCAGCAGCTTGGCGACGGTTATTCCGGCCCAGCATTTT
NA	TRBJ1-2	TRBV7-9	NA	CASSFAGGPSFLYGYTF	TGTGCCAGCAGCTTCGCTGGGGGCCCGTCCTTTCTCTATGGCTACACCTTC
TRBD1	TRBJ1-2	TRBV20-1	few	CSAPRTGGNYGYTF	TGCAGTGCTCCCCGGACAGGGGGGAACTATGGCTACACCTTC
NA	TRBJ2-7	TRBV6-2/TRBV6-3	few	CASFGLLNEQYF	TGTGCCAGCTTCGGACTACTCAACGAGCAGTACTTC
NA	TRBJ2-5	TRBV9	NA	CASSVSSGVRETQYF	TGTGCCAGCAGCGTTTCTTCAGGGGTGAGGGAGACCCAGTACTTC
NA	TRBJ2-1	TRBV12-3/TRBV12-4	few	CASSPRGSRDNEQFF	TGTGCCAGCAGTCCCCGGGGGTCAAGGGACAATGAGCAGTTCTTC
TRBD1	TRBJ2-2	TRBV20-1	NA	CSARDPTGWANTGELFF	TGCAGTGCTAGAGATCCGACAGGGTGGGCGAACACCGGGGAGCTGTTTTTT
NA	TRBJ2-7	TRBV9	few	CASSVATGISYEQYF	TGTGCCAGCAGCGTAGCAACAGGAATCTCCTACGAGCAGTACTTC
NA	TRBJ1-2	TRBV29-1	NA	CSVVGQTDGYTF	TGCAGCGTTGTGGGTCAGACGGATGGCTACACCTTC
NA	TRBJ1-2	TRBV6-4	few	CASSESEGSYGYTF	TGTGCCAGCAGTGAATCCGAAGGGAGCTATGGCTACACCTTC
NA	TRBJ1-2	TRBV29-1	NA	CSVEVFGQRTYGYTF	TGCAGCGTTGAAGTCTTCGGCCAAAGGACCTATGGCTACACCTTC
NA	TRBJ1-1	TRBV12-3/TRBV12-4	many	CASSLRGETTTEAFF	TGTGCCAGCAGTTTAAGGGGGGAGACGACCACTGAAGCTTTCTTT
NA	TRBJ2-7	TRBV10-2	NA	CASNIAGGNEQYF	TGCGCCAGCAACATAGCAGGGGGGAACGAGCAGTACTTC
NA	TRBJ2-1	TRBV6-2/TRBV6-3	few	CASSLSKGEQFF	TGTGCCAGCAGTTTATCCAAGGGTGAGCAGTTCTTC
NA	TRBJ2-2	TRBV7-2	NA	CASSWGFTGELFF	TGTGCCAGCAGCTGGGGATTTACTGGGGAGCTGTTTTTT
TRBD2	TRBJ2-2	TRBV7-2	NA	CASSFAAGGPGELFF	TGTGCCAGCAGCTTCGCAGCGGGAGGGCCCGGGGAGCTGTTTTTT
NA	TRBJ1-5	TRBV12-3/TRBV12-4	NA	CASGPWAGDQPQHF	TGTGCCAGCGGCCCGTGGGCAGGAGATCAGCCCCAGCATTTT
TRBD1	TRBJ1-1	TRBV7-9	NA	CASSLRGQGMNTEAFF	TGTGCCAGCAGCTTAAGGGGACAGGGGATGAACACTGAAGCTTTCTTT
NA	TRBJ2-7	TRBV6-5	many	CASSYGQPYGSEQYF	TGTGCCAGCAGTTATGGGCAGCCGTATGGGAGCGAGCAGTACTTC
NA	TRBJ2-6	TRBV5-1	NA	CASSLIPGANVLTF	TGCGCCAGCAGCTTAATCCCTGGGGCCAACGTCCTGACTTTC
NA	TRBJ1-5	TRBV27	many	CASSAGRGNQPQHF	TGTGCCAGCAGTGCGGGCAGGGGCAATCAGCCCCAGCATTTT
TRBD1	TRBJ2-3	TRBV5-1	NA	CASTKSVQGVNTQYF	TGCGCCAGCACTAAGTCCGTACAGGGGGTAAATACGCAGTATTTT
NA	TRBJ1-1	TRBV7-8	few	CASSPPGAEAFF	TGTGCCAGCAGCCCCCCCGGCGCTGAAGCTTTCTTT
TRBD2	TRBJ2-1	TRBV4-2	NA	CASSQDMGIAGVTGDEQFF	TGTGCCAGCAGCCAAGACATGGGGATAGCGGGAGTAACAGGGGATGAGCAGTTCTTC
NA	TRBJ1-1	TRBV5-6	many	CASSLAQINTEAFF	TGTGCCAGCAGCTTGGCACAGATCAATACTGAAGCTTTCTTT